This note documents a single T cell receptor (beta chain) sequence. At the time of sampling, donors were nominally healthy, though unrecorded immune exposures were likely. CDR1 and CDR2 (germline): SQVTM, ANQGSEA. The CDR3 is 12 residues long. Between the trimmed V and J ends, which lost 6 bases and 3 bases, there was a span of 11 bases. A multiplex PCR was run with 60 Vbeta primers and 13 Jbeta primers. Generated by immunoSEQ multiplex PCR, the TCRdb table keeps only in-frame clones and is missing some. The table includes tens of thousands of clones, 60% to 85% detected once. This specimen comes from a study of cytomegalovirus exposure and HLA in healthy donors.

This chain uses TRBV29-1 with TRBJ2-5, with D hard to call. The sequencing input was PBMCs. This sequence originates from a man between 18 and 35 years old in good health and CMV-seropositive. The CDR3 nucleotides are TGCAGCGTGATGTTTACAGAAGAGACCCAGTACTTC. Translated: CSVMFTEETQYF.